The clone carrying this TCR beta chain was recorded at least ten times. No antigen is known for it. The trim removed 0 bases at V and 10 bases at J, leaving 14 bases unmatched. Looked up from germline, CDR1 is LGHNA and CDR2 is YSLEER. The CDR3 consists of 16 residues. The data originate from a study of neurological immune-mediated disorders. Whole-study findings and limits: Neither clinical nor MRI features were found to be associated with the multiple sclerosis repertoire cluster. Phylogenetic grouping put 18 of 34 multiple sclerosis patients' repertoires into one related-CDR3 cluster, a possible signature. Multiple sclerosis patients had less TCR clonal expansion than even healthy controls, unlike HTLV-1-associated myelopathy.

The cDNA was generated by 5'RACE with 10-nucleotide random UMIs. TCRdb reprocessed the 5' RACE reads via MiXCR and lists one record per CDR3 protein. The profile covers tens of thousands of distinct CDR3 sequences, with roughly 3.5% appearing a single time and approximately 2.9% taken by the ten largest. Source material: PBMCs. The sequence derives from a woman between 50 and 59 years old with multiple sclerosis. The chain links TRBV4-3 to TRBJ1-2; 7 bases agree with TRBD1. CDR3 sequence reads: CASSQDLSSPTGHYTF. The CDR3 coding sequence is TGCGCCAGCAGCCAAGATCTGAGCTCCCCGACAGGGCACTACACCTTC.